This TCR beta chain was identified in a study of blood T cell repertoires in COVID-19 (TCRdb year 2020). As for the study more broadly: Collaborator samples came from the United States, Italy and Spain and covered acute and convalescent phases of COVID-19. Subjects who had been exposed to COVID-19, were actively infected with it, or had recovered from it provided the deeply sampled blood TCRbeta repertoires that made up the dataset. The prospective study material was composed of cDNA or gDNA derived from T cells, B-cell-depleted T cells, or PBMCs. Nearly every sample came with metadata listing a de-identified subject ID, COVID-19 status, age in years and sex. Where available, HLA class I and class II types were taken from metadata supplied by the sample provider and were not determined by assay-based typing. Samples came from the ongoing ImmuneRACE study (first 160 participants) plus 1,254 subjects from 6 global collaborators. The repertoires were released in a freely available public database intended as a resource for research on the immune response to SARS-CoV-2. The paper's findings and limits, for the study overall: Clinical and demographic metadata were provided uncurated, with the amount varying by source and participant.

TCRbeta CDR3 regions were amplified from genomic DNA using the immunoSEQ Assay, a bias-controlled multiplex PCR. In the paper's pipeline: The number of nucleated cells in each sample was estimated from the amplification of reference gene primers within the assay. To quantify the absolute abundance of each unique TCRbeta CDR3 rearrangement, sequence reads were collapsed and filtered. For each sample, productive Simpson clonality was calculated by taking the square root of Simpson's diversity index across productive rearrangements. TCRdb took over this immuneACCESS table, retaining in-frame rearrangements with V and J assigned. Such tables are incomplete; in checked studies, under half of the missing clones stem from an unresolved V gene, and the remainder is unexplained. V and J calls and clone size are those listed in that table; D and trimming were worked out from the DNA. For this sample there are around 280,000 clones; roughly 90% appear just once. The ten largest make up 1.7% of the sample.

Enrolling through a virtual design, the prospective study's participants ranged in age from roughly 18 to 89 years and lived across some 23 United States geographic areas. In the prospective study, participants were assigned to cohorts based on the clinical history participants reported in a screening survey and a study questionnaire. Recovered participants in ImmuneRACE Cohort 3 were defined as having two consecutive negative NP/OP PCR tests, clearance from a healthcare professional, or resolution of symptoms. In the prospective study, whole blood, serum and a nasopharyngeal or oropharyngeal swab were collected from each participant by mobile phlebotomists. Prospective study participants could optionally give additional blood draws and questionnaires over a roughly two-month period. Prospective study blood samples were shipped either frozen or at room temperature before DNA extraction. Comments on this clone: This clone's antigen is unknown. Base qualities are not recorded, but no much larger clone differs from it by a single base.

CDR3 length: 14 amino acids, cysteine to phenylalanine. Only the CDR3 DNA is retained, 42 bases long and in frame from the first base. Per the germline V gene, KGHDR is the CDR1 and SFDVKD is the CDR2. V ends up 8 bases short and J 7 bases short, with an unmatched junction base count of 3. This TCR came from a woman aged 40 to 49 who had recovered from COVID-19. The rearrangement combines TRBV24-1 with TRBJ1-6; TRBD1 fits 11 bases in the junction. Sequencing was carried out using PBMCs or T cells enriched from blood (not recorded which). This receptor has the CDR3 CATTGQGANSPLHF. The sequence in DNA is TGTGCCACCACTGGACAGGGGGCGAATTCACCCCTCCACTTT.